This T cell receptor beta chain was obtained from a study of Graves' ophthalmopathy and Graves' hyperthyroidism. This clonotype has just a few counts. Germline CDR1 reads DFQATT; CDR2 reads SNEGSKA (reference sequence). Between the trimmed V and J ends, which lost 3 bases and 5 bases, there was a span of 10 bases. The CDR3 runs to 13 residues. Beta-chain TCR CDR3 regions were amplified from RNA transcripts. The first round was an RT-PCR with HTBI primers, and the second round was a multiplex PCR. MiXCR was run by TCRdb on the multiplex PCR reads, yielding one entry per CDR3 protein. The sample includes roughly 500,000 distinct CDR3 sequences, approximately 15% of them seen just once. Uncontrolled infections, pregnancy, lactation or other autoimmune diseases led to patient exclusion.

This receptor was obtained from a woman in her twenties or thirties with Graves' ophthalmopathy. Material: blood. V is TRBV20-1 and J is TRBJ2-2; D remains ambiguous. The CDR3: CSASNGGTGELFF. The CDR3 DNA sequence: TGCAGTGCTAGTAACGGTGGGACCGGGGAGCTGTTTTTT.